The next 27 T cell receptor beta chains were all read from a single sample in a study of OX40 agonist ivuxolimab in advanced cancers. Sequencing was performed with immunoSEQ multiplex PCR; in TCRdb, only in-frame clones are kept and a portion is missing. The sample gives around 78,000 clones, roughly 84% of which show up once; roughly 0.26% is in the top ten. The specimen comprised CD4+ or CD8+ T cells sorted from blood, sampled in a trial of the OX40 agonist ivuxolimab. Receptor source: an adult with an advanced solid tumor such as melanoma, head and neck, liver or kidney cancer.

The CDR3 spells CASSVEKNTEAFF. CDR3 sequence (DNA): TGTGCCAGCAGTGTGGAGAAGAACACTGAAGCTTTCTTT. V usage is TRBV2 and J usage is TRBJ1-1; D not certain. The CDR3 is 13 amino acids. Germline values: CDR1 SNHLY, CDR2 FYNNEI. Trimming removed 4 bases at V and 1 base at J, with 7 bases between.

The CDR3 nucleotides read TGTGCCAGCAGCTTGGGGGGACTAGCGGGACTAAATGAGCAGTTCTTC. It specifies CASSLGGLAGLNEQFF. The chain combines TRBV5-4 with TRBJ2-1, with TRBD2 matching over 13 bases. The junction had 4 bases not matched to a gene; V was cut back by 0 bases and J by 7 bases. The CDR3 extends over 16 amino acids. Germline values: CDR1 SGHNT, CDR2 YYREEE (reference sequence).

This rearrangement joins TRBV6-5 to TRBJ2-1; D possibly matches TRBD1 or TRBD2 (6 bases each). The CDR3 sequence is 15 residues long. The V gene lost 3 bases and the J gene lost 8 bases, with 17 bases spanning the gap. Germline lookup yields CDR1 MNHEY and CDR2 SVGAGI. CDR3: CASSYSGRGGHEQFF. The CDR3 bases are TGTGCCAGCAGTTATAGTGGCAGGGGAGGACATGAGCAGTTCTTC.

The J gene is TRBJ2-7, the V gene TRBV2; TRBD2 might be the D (5 bases). V gave up 4 bases and J gave up 7 bases, with 14 bases separating them. The CDR3 covers 13 residues. CDR1 is SNHLY and CDR2 is FYNNEI in the germline V gene. DNA for the CDR3: TGTGCCAGCAGTGTTGAACCAAGACTAGAGCAGTACTTC. Translated, it gives CASSVEPRLEQYF.

The gene calls are TRBV27 and TRBJ2-1; D might be TRBD2 (6 bases). Trimming took 2 bases from V and 7 from J, leaving 18 bases between them. CDR3 length: 16 amino acids. Germline V lookup: CDR1 MNHEY, CDR2 SMNVEV (reference sequence). The chain's CDR3 is CASSLRVGLGRNEQFF. The CDR3 DNA follows: TGTGCCAGCAGTTTAAGAGTGGGACTGGGTAGGAATGAGCAGTTCTTC.

This clone was found once. The rearrangement links TRBV7-9 to TRBJ2-2; TRBD1 matches at 9 bases. V shed 5 bases, J shed 7 bases, and the junction held 11 bases outside the gene matches. This CDR3 comprises 16 residues. Germline loops: CDR1 SEHNR, CDR2 FQNEAQ (reference sequence). The CDR3 region is CASSIPAGQGIGELFF. CDR3 nucleotide sequence: TGTGCCAGCAGCATACCGGCTGGACAGGGGATCGGGGAGCTGTTTTTT.

The chain recombines TRBV7-3 with TRBJ2-2; D is unresolved. Per the germline V gene, CDR1 is SGHTA and CDR2 is FQGTGA. V lost 5 bases to trimming and J lost 8 bases, with 12 bases between them. There are 13 residues in the CDR3. DNA for the CDR3: TGTGCCAGCAGCCAAAACGCGTATGGGGAGCTGTTTTTT. Encoded protein: CASSQNAYGELFF.

This chain connects TRBV2 to TRBJ2-7, with 9 bases matching TRBD1. The junction had 0 bases not matched to a gene; V was cut back by 8 bases and J by 4 bases. The CDR3 has 11 amino acids. Looked up from germline, CDR1 is SNHLY and CDR2 is FYNNEI. The CDR3 reads CASGQGYEQYF. The CDR3 coding sequence is TGTGCCAGCGGACAGGGGTACGAGCAGTACTTC.

This sequence joins TRBV6-5 and TRBJ1-3, with a weak D call TRBD1 (6 bases). Germline V gene lookup returns CDR1 MNHEY and CDR2 SVGAGI. The CDR3 totals 16 residues. V was shortened by 0 bases and J by 0 bases, with 9 bases between the two germline ends. This chain's CDR3 is CASSYSTGHSGNTIYF. CDR3 sequence (DNA): TGTGCCAGCAGTTACTCGACAGGCCACTCTGGAAACACCATATATTTT.

The rearrangement uses TRBV28 and TRBJ1-5, with 9 nucleotides matching TRBD1. J gave up 7 bases and V 10 bases, and 11 bases lay outside the gene matches. CDR1 and CDR2 (germline): MDHEN, SYDVKM. The length of the CDR3 is 14 residues. CDR3 sequence reads: CAITPTGGRQPQHF. The CDR3 DNA follows: TGTGCCATCACTCCGACAGGGGGAAGGCAGCCCCAGCATTTT. Full variable domain (rest looked up from reference TRBV28 and TRBJ1-5): DVKVTQSSRYLVKRTGEKVFLECVQDMDHENMFWYRQDPGLGLRLIYFSYDVKMKEKGDIPEGYSVSREKKERFSLILESASTNQTSMYLCAITPTGGRQPQHFGDGTRLSIL.

This clone was seen once. The V gene is TRBV4-1, the J gene TRBJ2-7, with D tentatively TRBD2 (6 bases). With 0 bases removed from V and 2 bases from J, the gap between germline ends came to 8 bases. CDR3 length: 14 residues. Germline values: CDR1 MGHRA, CDR2 YSYEKL. The CDR3 DNA reads TGCGCCAGCAGCCAAGAACCGGGGGCCTACGAGCAGTACTTC. This encodes CASSQEPGAYEQYF.

This chain links TRBV6-1 with TRBJ2-2; 13 nucleotides agree with TRBD2. The CDR3 extends over 15 amino acids. Looked up from germline, CDR1 is MNHNS and CDR2 is SASEGT. Unmatched junction bases numbered 0, after V lost 4 bases and J lost 4 bases. The CDR3 region has the DNA TGTGCCAGCAGTGGGACTAGCGGGGGCACCGGGGAGCTGTTTTTT. Translation: CASSGTSGGTGELFF.

V and J are TRBV6-1 and TRBJ1-4; D is unresolved. V was trimmed by 8 bases and J by 6 bases, leaving 4 bases between them. Germline loops: CDR1 MNHNS, CDR2 SASEGT. This CDR3 region has 10 residues. The CDR3 DNA sequence: TGTGCCAGCTGGGATGAAAAACTGTTTTTT. Protein: CASWDEKLFF.

A single count supports this clone. The chain carries TRBV7-2 and TRBJ2-5; 8 nucleotides line up with TRBD1. V lost 5 bases, J lost 5 bases, and 7 bases stayed unmatched. The CDR3 runs to 14 residues. CDR1 is SGHTA, CDR2 FQGNSA, per germline. This CDR3 is CASSVQGAGETQYF. DNA of the CDR3: TGTGCCAGCAGCGTTCAGGGGGCCGGGGAGACCCAGTACTTC.

The chain carries TRBV27 and TRBJ1-6; 7 bases map to TRBD1. The germline CDR1 and CDR2 sequences are MNHEY and SMNVEV (reference sequence). J lost 7 bases, V lost 10 bases, and 10 bases had no gene match. CDR3 length equals 14 residues. CDR3 sequence: CATRLTGPNSPLHF. CDR3 nucleotide sequence: TGTGCCACCAGACTGACAGGGCCGAATTCACCCCTCCACTTT.

The CDR3 bases are TGTGCCAGCTCACCATTAGGGCAGGGAAGTTACGAGCAGTACTTC. Its translation is CASSPLGQGSYEQYF. The gene calls are TRBV18 and TRBJ2-5; tentative D call: TRBD1 (5 bases). The last part of the DNA fits TRBJ2-7 better; the J call may be wrong. From germline, CDR1 is KGHSH and CDR2 LQKENI. This CDR3 is 15 amino acids long.

This clone was observed once. This chain links TRBV25-1 with TRBJ1-6, with D hard to call. V was trimmed by 2 bases and J by 10 bases, leaving 9 bases between them. Germline V gene sequence: CDR1 MGHDK, CDR2 SYGVNS. The CDR3 runs 13 residues. Here the CDR3 DNA reads TGTGCCAGCAGTGAAGGGAGCGGCTCACCCCTCCACTTT. It yields the protein CASSEGSGSPLHF.

This rearrangement joins TRBV5-1 to TRBJ1-2, with D maybe TRBD1 (5 bases). Germline V gene lookup returns CDR1 SGHRS and CDR2 YFSETQ. Trimming removed 6 bases from V and 3 bases from J, with 21 bases in between. The CDR3 sequence is 16 residues long. Written as DNA, the CDR3 is TGCGCCAGCAAGGCCGCAGGGTCCATTGCTTACTATGGCTACACCTTC. Its protein is CASKAAGSIAYYGYTF. Complete variable domain (other parts from reference TRBV5-1 and TRBJ1-2): KAGVTQTPRYLIKTRGQQVTLSCSPISGHRSVSWYQQTPGQGLQFLFEYFSETQRNKGNFPGRFSGRQFSNSRSEMNVSTLELGDSALYLCASKAAGSIAYYGYTFGSGTRLTVV.

The chain is built from TRBV18 and TRBJ1-1, with unresolved D. CDR3 length: 13 residues. V lost 5 bases, J lost 1 base, and 8 bases lay in between. Germline V CDR1 and CDR2: KGHSH, LQKENI. The CDR3 is CASSNTENTEAFF. The DNA for the CDR3 is TGTGCCAGCTCAAATACAGAGAACACTGAAGCTTTCTTT.

This clone was observed a single time. The V call is TRBV28, the J call TRBJ1-4; no clear D gene. Looked up from germline, CDR1 is MDHEN and CDR2 is SYDVKM. CDR3 length: 15 amino acids. V was trimmed by 4 bases and J by 0 bases, leaving 9 bases between them. CDR3 nucleotides: TGTGCCAGCAGTTCCGGCGCAGCAACTAATGAAAAACTGTTTTTT. Translation gives CASSSGAATNEKLFF.

The J gene is TRBJ1-6, the V gene TRBV19, with D uncertain. V was shortened by 5 bases and J by 10 bases, with 15 bases between the two germline ends. There are 14 residues in the CDR3. The germline V gene encodes CDR1 LNHDA and CDR2 SQIVND (reference sequence). CDR3: CASSQPPGESPLHF. The CDR3 DNA is TGTGCCAGTAGTCAACCCCCAGGAGAATCACCCCTCCACTTT. The whole variable domain, remainder taken from reference TRBV19 and TRBJ1-6, is DGGITQSPKYLFRKEGQNVTLSCEQNLNHDAMYWYRQDPGQGLRLIYYSQIVNDFQKGDIAEGYSVSREKKESFPLTVTSAQKNPTAFYLCASSQPPGESPLHFGNGTRLTVT.

The rearrangement joins TRBV6-1 to TRBJ1-1, with D perhaps matching TRBD1 (6 bases). The V end lost 5 bases, the J end lost 5 bases, and 6 bases lay between the germline ends. This CDR3 has 11 amino acids. The germline V gene encodes CDR1 MNHNS and CDR2 SASEGT. The CDR3 is CASSQGTEAFF. The DNA for the CDR3 is TGTGCCAGCAGTCAGGGGACTGAAGCTTTCTTT.

This sequence joins TRBV5-1 and TRBJ1-1, with a weak D call TRBD1 (6 bases). Germline V CDR1 and CDR2: SGHRS, YFSETQ. There are 15 residues in the CDR3. The V gene lost 2 bases and the J gene lost 5 bases, with 16 bases spanning the gap. As DNA, the CDR3 is TGCGCCAGCAGCTTACTGTTGGGGGCGCCGACTGAAGCTTTCTTT. It yields the protein CASSLLLGAPTEAFF.

The gene calls are TRBV7-9 and TRBJ2-1; 8 bases are shared with TRBD2. The CDR3 length is 16 residues. Germline V gene lookup returns CDR1 SEHNR and CDR2 FQNEAQ (reference sequence). Unmatched junction bases numbered 11, after V lost 5 bases and J lost 5 bases. CDR3 region: CASSQRAGDINNEQFF. The DNA of the CDR3 is TGTGCCAGCAGCCAGAGAGCGGGAGATATTAACAATGAGCAGTTCTTC. Full variable domain (remainder filled in from reference TRBV7-9 and TRBJ2-1): DTGVSQNPRHKITKRGQNVTFRCDPISEHNRLYWYRQTLGQGPEFLTYFQNEAQLEKSRLLSDRFSAERPKGSFSTLEIQRTEQGDSAMYLCASSQRAGDINNEQFFGPGTRLTVL.

V usage is TRBV4-1 and J usage is TRBJ2-3; TRBD2 aligns across 13 bases. The CDR3 consists of 17 residues. In germline, CDR1 is MGHRA, CDR2 YSYEKL. With V trimmed by 0 bases and J by 3 bases, 3 bases remained unmatched. The DNA for the CDR3 is TGCGCCAGCAGCCAAGATGGACTAGCGGGAGTGACAGATACGCAGTATTTT. Its translation is CASSQDGLAGVTDTQYF.

This clone was seen a handful of times. This chain joins TRBV10-3 and TRBJ1-2, with TRBD1 matching 9 bases. The CDR3 is 15 amino acids. Germline assignment: CDR1 ENHRY and CDR2 SYGVKD. Trimming took 4 bases from V and 7 from J; bases not matched to a gene: 10. The CDR3 sequence is CAISAGQQGAGGYTF. The CDR3 DNA reads TGTGCCATCAGTGCCGGGCAACAGGGGGCGGGTGGCTACACCTTC.

The CDR3 DNA sequence: TGTGCCAGCAGTTTAGTCGGGGGGTACGAGCAGTACTTC. It yields the protein CASSLVGGYEQYF. The chain employs TRBV28 and TRBJ2-7, with 7 bases aligning to TRBD2. Per the germline V gene, CDR1 is MDHEN and CDR2 is SYDVKM. This CDR3 has 13 residues. The trim removed 2 bases at V and 4 bases at J, leaving 2 bases unmatched.